A single sample is the source of the 27 T cell receptor beta chains below, sequenced in a study of OX40 agonist ivuxolimab in advanced cancers. Assay used: immunoSEQ multiplex PCR; TCRdb lists only in-frame clones, some missing. Here the sample spans about 34,000 clones, around 90% being singletons. The source was CD4+ or CD8+ T cells sorted from blood, collected in a trial of the OX40 agonist ivuxolimab. These receptors were taken from an adult with an advanced solid tumor such as melanoma, head and neck, liver or kidney cancer.

This chain joins TRBV18 and TRBJ2-5; D not certain. Germline V gene lookup returns CDR1 KGHSH and CDR2 LQKENI. This CDR3 has 14 amino acids. V was cut by 6 bases and J by 0 bases, with 11 bases left in between. This CDR3 reads CASSLNPNQETQYF. The CDR3 bases are TGTGCCAGCTCCCTAAATCCGAACCAAGAGACCCAGTACTTC.

The chain has TRBV2 and TRBJ1-3, with D uncertain. The V and J ends lost 4 bases and 7 bases respectively, with 11 bases between them. Looked up from germline, CDR1 is SNHLY and CDR2 is FYNNEI. The CDR3 runs 13 residues. The CDR3 loop reads CASSARDKNTIYF. The CDR3 DNA reads as TGTGCCAGCAGTGCAAGAGATAAGAACACCATATATTTT.

This sequence joins TRBV11-3 and TRBJ2-2; 10 bases fit TRBD1. V dropped 4 bases and J dropped 3; count of bases not matched to a gene: 8. Germline CDR1 is SGHNT and CDR2 is YENEEA. The CDR3 has 17 residues. CDR3 sequence: CASSSGQGRGYTGELFF. The CDR3 coding sequence is TGTGCCAGCAGCTCGGGACAGGGGAGGGGTTACACCGGGGAGCTGTTTTTT.

This clone appeared once. The gene calls are TRBV6-1 and TRBJ2-1, with 10 positions matching TRBD2. From germline, CDR1 is MNHNS and CDR2 SASEGT. CDR3 length equals 14 residues. V was pared by 5 bases and J by 8 bases, with 6 bases of the junction left unmatched. The CDR3 region has the DNA TGTGCCAGCAGTCTAGCGGGAGAGGGGGATGAGCAGTTCTTC. Translation gives CASSLAGEGDEQFF.

This chain joins TRBV2 and TRBJ2-6, with a tentative D call TRBD2 (5 bases). Per the germline V gene, CDR1 is SNHLY and CDR2 is FYNNEI. V lost 6 bases to trimming and J lost 0 bases, with 9 bases between them. This CDR3 comprises 15 residues. CDR3 residues: CASSLGLSGANVLTF. CDR3 coding DNA: TGTGCCAGCAGCCTCGGACTCTCTGGGGCCAACGTCCTGACTTTC.

The chain uses TRBV29-1 and TRBJ2-3; D remains ambiguous. The CDR3 totals 10 residues. Germline values: CDR1 SQVTM, CDR2 ANQGSEA. V was clipped by 6 bases and J by 1 base, with 2 bases between them. The CDR3 here is CSVRTDTQYF. CDR3 nucleotide sequence: TGCAGCGTCCGCACAGATACGCAGTATTTT.

This chain connects TRBV7-2 to TRBJ1-2; 7 bases align to TRBD1. The junction had 9 bases not matched to a gene; V was cut back by 2 bases and J by 0 bases. Germline CDR1 reads SGHTA; CDR2 reads FQGNSA. This CDR3 comprises 17 residues. CDR3 sequence (DNA): TGTGCCAGCAGCTTAAGGGACAGCTTTGCCCCTAACTATGGCTACACCTTC. Translating it yields CASSLRDSFAPNYGYTF.

The V call is TRBV4-1, the J call TRBJ1-6; D ambiguous. CDR1 is MGHRA, CDR2 YSYEKL, per germline. The CDR3 contains 14 residues. V was cut by 1 base and J by 6 bases, with 7 bases left in between. In DNA form, the CDR3 reads TGCGCCAGCAGCCAAGTTGTCTTTAATTCACCCCTCCACTTT. This encodes CASSQVVFNSPLHF.

This chain joins TRBV18 and TRBJ1-3; D remains ambiguous. Germline values: CDR1 KGHSH, CDR2 LQKENI. V lost 2 bases to trimming and J lost 0 bases, with 14 bases between them. This CDR3 is 17 amino acids long. The CDR3 sequence is CASSPFGGRTSGNTIYF. CDR3 bases: TGTGCCAGCTCACCATTCGGCGGGCGAACCTCTGGAAACACCATATATTTT.

The chain recombines TRBV7-9 with TRBJ2-5; a weak D match, TRBD2 (6 bases). The germline gives CDR1 SEHNR, CDR2 FQNEAQ (reference sequence). This CDR3 spans 15 amino acids. Trimming cost V 1 base and J 7 bases, with 16 bases left between them. The CDR3 sequence: CASSLDQDAGGTQYF. CDR3 bases: TGTGCCAGCAGCTTAGATCAGGATGCCGGGGGGACCCAGTACTTC. Drawing the rest from reference TRBV7-9 and TRBJ2-5, the complete variable domain is DTGVSQNPRHKITKRGQNVTFRCDPISEHNRLYWYRQTLGQGPEFLTYFQNEAQLEKSRLLSDRFSAERPKGSFSTLEIQRTEQGDSAMYLCASSLDQDAGGTQYFGPGTRLLVL.

The chain joins TRBV28 to TRBJ2-7; TRBD1 aligns across 10 bases. V shed 5 bases and J 6 bases; nucleotides not matched to a gene: 7. The germline gives CDR1 MDHEN, CDR2 SYDVKM. The CDR3 is made up of 14 amino acids. The CDR3 DNA sequence: TGTGCCAGCAGTGTCGGGACAGGGGTCATCGAGCAGTACTTC. It translates to CASSVGTGVIEQYF.

This rearrangement joins TRBV6-1 to TRBJ2-7; D may be TRBD1 (7 bases). Germline lookup yields CDR1 MNHNS and CDR2 SASEGT. This CDR3 contains 14 residues. Trimming removed 6 bases at V and 3 bases at J, with 15 bases between. CDR3 residues: CASRFGGTDYEQYF. DNA for the CDR3: TGTGCCAGCAGGTTCGGAGGGACAGACTACGAGCAGTACTTC.

V usage is TRBV6-5 and J usage is TRBJ2-7; D is ambiguous. The V end was cut by 6 bases, the J end by 3 bases, with 9 bases between. Germline V lookup: CDR1 MNHEY, CDR2 SVGAGI. CDR3 size: 12 residues. The CDR3 spells CASRNEVYEQYF. Written as DNA, the CDR3 is TGTGCCAGCAGGAACGAGGTCTACGAGCAGTACTTC.

The chain recombines TRBV5-4 with TRBJ2-5; 7 positions agree with TRBD2. Germline V gene lookup returns CDR1 SGHNT and CDR2 YYREEE (reference sequence). The CDR3 length is 15 residues. Trimming cost V 0 bases and J 5 bases; bases outside gene matches: 7. CDR3 sequence reads: CASSLDGGGMETQYF. DNA for the CDR3: TGTGCCAGCAGCTTGGATGGGGGAGGGATGGAGACCCAGTACTTC.

For the CDR3, the DNA is TGTGCCAGCAGACCGGGACAGTGGACCTATGGCTACACCTTC. Its translation: CASRPGQWTYGYTF. This chain joins TRBV27 and TRBJ1-2, with 7 positions matching TRBD1. Germline CDR1 and CDR2: MNHEY and SMNVEV (reference sequence). The CDR3 contains 14 residues. V shed 6 bases and J 4 bases; nucleotides not matched to a gene: 8.

This clone has a handful of counts. V gene TRBV28 combines with J gene TRBJ2-7; TRBD2 might be the D (6 bases). Per germline, CDR1 MDHEN and CDR2 SYDVKM. The CDR3 extends over 12 amino acids. The V end lost 10 bases, the J end lost 8 bases, and 18 bases lay between the germline ends. The CDR3 bases are TGTGCCACTCACGGGGGTACGCCAAAGCAGTACTTC. The encoded protein is CATHGGTPKQYF.

The CDR3 nucleotides read TGTGCCAGCAGTACGGACACCGGGAATTCACCCCTCCACTTT. Translated: CASSTDTGNSPLHF. V is TRBV28 and J is TRBJ1-6, with a tentative D call TRBD1 (5 bases). CDR1 and CDR2 from the germline V gene are MDHEN and SYDVKM. Trimming took 5 bases from V and 7 from J, leaving 12 bases between them. There are 14 residues in the CDR3.

The CDR3 here is CASSVVEGLNTEAFF. DNA of the CDR3: TGTGCCAGCAGTGTCGTGGAGGGCCTGAACACTGAAGCTTTCTTT. The chain employs TRBV6-1 and TRBJ1-1, with no clear D. The CDR3 is 15 residues long. V lost 4 bases to trimming and J lost 0 bases, with 12 bases between them. The V gene's germline CDR1 is MNHNS and CDR2 SASEGT.

This clone was recorded once. The rearrangement uses TRBV5-1 and TRBJ2-7; TRBD2 is a possible D gene (6 bases). CDR3 length: 15 residues. V was clipped by 0 bases and J by 4 bases, with 14 bases between them. Germline CDR1 is SGHRS and CDR2 is YFSETQ. The CDR3 sequence is CASSLDGSLSYEQYF. The CDR3 nucleotides read TGCGCCAGCAGCTTGGACGGGAGCTTGTCGTACGAGCAGTACTTC.

This chain uses TRBV2 with TRBJ2-7, with 13 bases aligning to TRBD2. The CDR3 runs 14 residues. Germline V gene sequence: CDR1 SNHLY, CDR2 FYNNEI. V gave up 9 bases and J gave up 2 bases; unmatched junction bases: 4. The CDR3 region is CASRTSGGPYEQYF. The CDR3 DNA reads as TGTGCCAGTAGGACTAGCGGGGGACCCTACGAGCAGTACTTC.

The V and J genes are TRBV19 and TRBJ2-2; 14 nucleotides match TRBD2. Trimming cost V 8 bases and J 6 bases; bases outside gene matches: 2. In germline, CDR1 is LNHDA, CDR2 SQIVND (reference sequence). There are 14 residues in the CDR3. The CDR3 spells CASSTSGRAGELFF. Written as DNA, the CDR3 is TGTGCCAGTTCGACTAGCGGGAGGGCCGGGGAGCTGTTTTTT.

The chain employs TRBV7-2 and TRBJ1-2; 11 bases are a match to TRBD1. Trimming took 5 bases from V and 7 from J; bases not matched to a gene: 3. The CDR3 has 13 residues. CDR1 is SGHTA, CDR2 FQGNSA, per germline. DNA of the CDR3: TGTGCCAGCAGCGTGGACAGGGGGCGTGGCTACACCTTC. It specifies CASSVDRGRGYTF.

V and J are TRBV5-4 and TRBJ2-1; 7 bases map to TRBD2. Germline values: CDR1 SGHNT, CDR2 YYREEE (reference sequence). The CDR3 is 14 residues long. The ends lost 2 bases at V and 4 bases at J; junction bases unmatched: 3. The DNA of the CDR3 is TGTGCCAGCAGCTTTGAAGCGGGGTACAATGAGCAGTTCTTC. The encoded protein is CASSFEAGYNEQFF.

This chain connects TRBV30 to TRBJ1-4; D remains ambiguous. The CDR3 is 13 amino acids. Germline assignment: CDR1 GTSNPN and CDR2 SVGIG (reference sequence). V was cut by 3 bases and J by 5 bases, with 10 bases left in between. DNA of the CDR3: TGTGCCTGGAGCCTTTTATCGAATGAAAAACTGTTTTTT. Its protein is CAWSLLSNEKLFF.

CDR3 in amino acids: CASSDPTSTDTQYF. CDR3 coding DNA: TGTGCCAGCAGTGACCCCACTAGCACAGATACGCAGTATTTT. This chain connects TRBV25-1 to TRBJ2-3, with D unclear. The germline gives CDR1 MGHDK, CDR2 SYGVNS. The CDR3 is 14 amino acids. The germline V and J ends were trimmed by 3 bases and 0 bases, with 7 bases remaining between them.

The chain employs TRBV7-9 and TRBJ2-3, with D possibly TRBD2 on 6 matching bases. V lost 2 bases to trimming and J lost 3 bases, with 15 bases between them. CDR3 length: 16 amino acids. The V gene's germline CDR1 is SEHNR and CDR2 FQNEAQ (reference sequence). The CDR3 DNA reads TGTGCCAGCAGCTTAATACTCGGGGGAAAGACAGATACGCAGTATTTT. Residues: CASSLILGGKTDTQYF.

The J gene is TRBJ2-7, the V gene TRBV28; D uncertain. Germline V gene lookup returns CDR1 MDHEN and CDR2 SYDVKM. The CDR3 contains 14 residues. Trimming removed 4 bases at V and 4 bases at J, with 14 bases between. The DNA for the CDR3 is TGTGCCAGCAGTTCACCGCTAGTTCCGTACGAGCAGTACTTC. Protein: CASSSPLVPYEQYF.